This T cell receptor beta chain comes out of a study of identical twins. TCRdb processed the 5' RACE reads anew with MiXCR; each CDR3 protein has one entry. The table lists under 900,000 distinct CDR3 sequences, 9% to 15% of them singletons. This clonotype was observed a few times. These data were likewise used in another study, on yellow fever vaccine responses in identical twins.

The clonotype originates from a woman between 18 and 29 years old in good health. The sequenced sample consisted of PBMCs.

The CDR3 is CASSPGGTGYNEQFF. In DNA, the CDR3 is TGTGCCAGCAGCCCGGGTGGGACAGGCTACAATGAGCAGTTCTTC. This chain connects TRBV11-2 to TRBJ2-1, with 8 positions matching TRBD1. Germline V gene lookup returns CDR1 SGHAT and CDR2 FQNNGV. This CDR3 is built from 15 residues. V shed 5 bases, J shed 3 bases, and the junction held 6 bases outside the gene matches.